The 21 T cell receptor beta chains below were found in one sample sequenced in a study of T-cell reconstitution after alpha-beta-depleted transplantation in children. TCRbeta library preparation incorporated unique molecular identifiers. TCRdb reprocessed the PCR reads via MiXCR and lists one record per CDR3 protein. Counted here are approximately 490,000 distinct CDR3 sequences, about 10% occurring once; the ten biggest clones make up around 2%. The specimen comprised PBMCs, sampled before TCRalphabeta/CD19-depleted stem cell transplant. These receptors were collected from a child aged 2 to 10 with inherited bone marrow failure, due to receive a stem cell transplant.

This clonotype was seen at least ten times. The chain joins TRBV7-8 to TRBJ2-3, with D perhaps matching TRBD2 (6 bases). The ends were cut back, 5 bases at V and 3 bases at J, with 18 bases in the middle. The CDR3 totals 16 residues. Germline CDR1 SGHVS, CDR2 FQNEAQ. The CDR3 region is CASSRAHGGGTDTQYF. In DNA, the CDR3 is TGTGCCAGCAGCCGCGCCCACGGGGGAGGAACAGATACGCAGTATTTT.

This clonotype appeared many times. The chain employs TRBV27 and TRBJ2-1; no firm D call. Per germline, CDR1 MNHEY and CDR2 SMNVEV (reference sequence). V lost 6 bases, J lost 3 bases, and 9 bases lay in between. This CDR3 is 13 amino acids long. CDR3 amino acids: CASSRYIYNEQFF. Written as DNA, the CDR3 is TGTGCCAGCAGCCGTTACATCTACAATGAGCAGTTCTTC.

This clonotype was counted only a few times. This rearrangement joins TRBV19 to TRBJ2-1; 8 nucleotides match TRBD2. V was clipped by 4 bases and J by 6 bases; unmatched bases: 2. Looked up from germline, CDR1 is LNHDA and CDR2 is SQIVND (reference sequence). The CDR3 covers 13 residues. Written as DNA, the CDR3 is TGTGCCAGTAGTAACCTAGCGGGCAATGAGCAGTTCTTC. As protein: CASSNLAGNEQFF.

In the case of this clonotype: A much larger clonotype is one base distant, so this may be a read error. The chain links TRBV12-3 or TRBV12-4 to TRBJ2-6; possible D gene TRBD1, 5 bases. CDR3 length: 14 residues. This CDR3 is CASRGTSGANVLIF. The CDR3, as DNA: TGTGCCAGCAGAGGAACCTCTGGGGCCAACGTCCTGATTTTC.

This clonotype was observed at least ten times. J is TRBJ2-5 and V is TRBV29-1; D may be TRBD2 (6 bases). The germline gives CDR1 SQVTM, CDR2 ANQGSEA. V lost 2 bases, J lost 6 bases, and 19 bases lay in between. This CDR3 contains 15 residues. The CDR3 here is CSVETPRGFTQTQYF. CDR3 DNA: TGCAGCGTTGAAACCCCACGGGGGTTTACTCAGACCCAGTACTTC. Looking up the rest from reference TRBV29-1 and TRBJ2-5 gives the full variable domain: SAVISQKPSRDICQRGTSLTIQCQVDSQVTMMFWYRQQPGQSLTLIATANQGSEATYESGFVIDKFPISRPNLTFSTLTVSNMSPEDSSIYLCSVETPRGFTQTQYFGPGTRLLVL.

This clonotype was counted many times. V gene TRBV6-6 combines with J gene TRBJ2-7, with 9 positions matching TRBD1. The CDR3 totals 13 residues. Germline V gene data show CDR1 as MNHNY and CDR2 as SVGAGI (reference sequence). V lost 6 bases, J lost 7 bases, and 7 bases stayed unmatched. CDR3 sequence (DNA): TGTGCCAGCAGCTCGGACAGGGGTGGGGAGCAGTACTTC. Its protein product is CASSSDRGGEQYF.

The CDR3 DNA follows: TGTGCCAGTAGCTCCGGCGACACCATATATTTT. It specifies CASSSGDTIYF. The V and J genes are TRBV19 and TRBJ1-3; D gene uncertain. Per germline, CDR1 LNHDA and CDR2 SQIVND (reference sequence). V lost 6 bases to trimming and J lost 8 bases, with 8 bases between them. The CDR3 length is 11 residues.

A note on this clonotype: A much bigger clone sits one base away, suggesting this may be a read error. The rearrangement links TRBV5-1 to TRBJ2-7; D is tentatively TRBD1 or TRBD2 (5 bases each). V was cut by 6 bases and J by 7 bases, with 20 bases left in between. The CDR3 is made up of 14 amino acids. CDR1 and CDR2 from the germline V gene are SGHRS and YFSETQ. The DNA of the CDR3 is TGCGCCAGCAATCGGGACGGGGAGCACGAGGAGCAGTACTTC. This codes for CASNRDGEHEEQYF.

The sample holds many counts of this clonotype. The chain combines TRBV5-1 with TRBJ2-5; no firm D call. Trimming removed 0 bases at V and 2 bases at J, with 2 bases between. The CDR3 totals 12 residues. Germline-derived CDR1 and CDR2 are SGHRS and YFSETQ. The chain's CDR3 is CASSLEQETQYF. In DNA form, the CDR3 reads TGCGCCAGCAGCTTGGAACAAGAGACCCAGTACTTC.

The sample holds many counts of this clonotype. The chain joins TRBV5-1 to TRBJ2-5; D unresolved. The V and J ends lost 0 bases and 5 bases respectively, with 11 bases between them. The CDR3 runs to 14 residues. Germline V gene data show CDR1 as SGHRS and CDR2 as YFSETQ. Here the CDR3 reads CASSLEDLAETQYF. For the CDR3, the DNA is TGCGCCAGCAGCTTGGAGGACCTCGCGGAGACCCAGTACTTC.

J is TRBJ1-5 and V is TRBV16; a possible D gene is TRBD1 (5 bases). Per germline, CDR1 KGHSY and CDR2 FQNENV. V lost 0 bases and J lost 6, with 12 bases in between. The CDR3 covers 15 residues. CDR3 residues: CASSQSIRASQPQHF. The CDR3 DNA sequence: TGTGCCAGCAGCCAATCGATCAGGGCTAGTCAGCCCCAGCATTTT.

This clonotype came up many times. The rearrangement joins TRBV4-1 to TRBJ2-1, with 7 bases identical to TRBD2. The length of the CDR3 is 16 residues. The germline V gene has CDR1 MGHRA and CDR2 YSYEKL. V lost 4 bases, J lost 8 bases, and 14 bases stayed unmatched. The CDR3 sequence: CASSPALGLVRDEQFF. Written as DNA, the CDR3 is TGCGCCAGCAGCCCGGCCCTTGGACTAGTTCGCGATGAGCAGTTCTTC.

The sample holds many counts of this clonotype. The J gene is TRBJ1-1, the V gene TRBV10-3; TRBD1 might be the D (6 bases). The CDR3 contains 14 residues. With 2 bases removed from V and 3 bases from J, the gap between germline ends came to 10 bases. CDR1 is ENHRY, CDR2 SYGVKD, per germline. The CDR3 region has the DNA TGTGCCATCAGTGAGCAGGGGAAGGACACTGAAGCTTTCTTT. The encoded protein is CAISEQGKDTEAFF.

This clonotype came up many times. J is TRBJ2-5 and V is TRBV15, with 10 bases aligning to TRBD2. CDR3 length: 18 residues. The trim removed 1 base at V and 5 bases at J, leaving 13 bases unmatched. Germline V gene lookup returns CDR1 LNHNV and CDR2 YYDKDF (reference sequence). The CDR3 DNA reads as TGTGCCACCAGCAGAGGGGCCCTCCTAGCGGGAGCCGGTGAGACCCAGTACTTC. Translating it yields CATSRGALLAGAGETQYF.

Many counts were recorded for this clonotype. V is TRBV7-9 and J is TRBJ2-7; D may be TRBD2 (7 bases). CDR3 length: 14 amino acids. The germline CDR1 and CDR2 sequences are SEHNR and FQNEAQ (reference sequence). V dropped 3 bases and J dropped 4 bases, with 13 bases sitting between them. The CDR3 region is CASSFGGRTYEQYF. The DNA of the CDR3 is TGTGCCAGCAGCTTCGGGGGGCGGACGTACGAGCAGTACTTC.

At least ten counts were recorded for this clonotype. The V gene is TRBV7-9, the J gene TRBJ1-3; 7 bases match TRBD1. Trimming cost V 4 bases and J 0 bases; bases outside gene matches: 6. The CDR3 runs 16 residues. Germline lookup yields CDR1 SEHNR and CDR2 FQNEAQ (reference sequence). CDR3 sequence: CASSYLAGGSGNTIYF. Written as DNA, the CDR3 is TGTGCCAGCAGCTACCTGGCAGGGGGCTCTGGAAACACCATATATTTT. Full variable domain (outside the CDR3, taken from reference TRBV7-9 and TRBJ1-3): DTGVSQNPRHKITKRGQNVTFRCDPISEHNRLYWYRQTLGQGPEFLTYFQNEAQLEKSRLLSDRFSAERPKGSFSTLEIQRTEQGDSAMYLCASSYLAGGSGNTIYFGEGSWLTVV.

This clonotype occurred many times. J is TRBJ2-7 and V is TRBV7-2, with D unresolved. Germline CDR1 SGHTA, CDR2 FQGNSA. The CDR3 is 14 amino acids. The germline V and J ends were trimmed by 5 bases and 5 bases, with 16 bases remaining between them. The CDR3 DNA sequence: TGTGCCAGCAGCCTGCGGCTAGTTGCCAACGAGCAGTACTTC. It yields the protein CASSLRLVANEQYF.

The chain recombines TRBV7-1 with TRBJ2-3, with 13 bases lining up with TRBD2. TRBV7-1 is an ORF; its function is uncertain. The CDR3 runs 17 residues. J was trimmed by 2 bases and V by 3 bases; bases with no gene match: 5. The CDR3 DNA sequence: TGTGCCAGCAGCTCTCGACTAGCGGGAGGAATCACAGATACGCAGTATTTT. It translates to CASSSRLAGGITDTQYF.

This clonotype turned up a few times. The CDR3 nucleotides read TGTGCCAGCAGCCAAGCGGGAGTTGACACCGGGGAGCTGTTTTTT. This gives the protein CASSQAGVDTGELFF. V usage is TRBV4-2 and J usage is TRBJ2-2; weak D call: TRBD2 (6 bases). The CDR3 runs 15 residues. Trimming removed 1 base at V and 3 bases at J, with 9 bases between. In germline, CDR1 is LGHNA, CDR2 YNFKEQ.

Many counts were recorded for this clonotype. The chain is built from TRBV27 and TRBJ1-2; no clear D gene. Per germline, CDR1 MNHEY and CDR2 SMNVEV (reference sequence). This CDR3 has 13 amino acids. V lost 2 bases and J lost 8, with 12 bases in between. CDR3 amino acids: CASSLAQSLGYTF. DNA of the CDR3: TGTGCCAGCAGTTTAGCGCAGTCTTTGGGCTACACCTTC.

This clonotype came up many times. This chain joins TRBV20-1 and TRBJ1-1, with a weak D call TRBD1 (5 bases). CDR3 length equals 14 residues. In germline, CDR1 is DFQATT, CDR2 SNEGSKA (reference sequence). Trimming cost V 1 base and J 7 bases, with 16 bases left between them. CDR3 DNA: TGCAGTGCTAGAGTAGGGGACGGTAGTAATGAAGCTTTCTTT. The encoded protein is CSARVGDGSNEAFF.